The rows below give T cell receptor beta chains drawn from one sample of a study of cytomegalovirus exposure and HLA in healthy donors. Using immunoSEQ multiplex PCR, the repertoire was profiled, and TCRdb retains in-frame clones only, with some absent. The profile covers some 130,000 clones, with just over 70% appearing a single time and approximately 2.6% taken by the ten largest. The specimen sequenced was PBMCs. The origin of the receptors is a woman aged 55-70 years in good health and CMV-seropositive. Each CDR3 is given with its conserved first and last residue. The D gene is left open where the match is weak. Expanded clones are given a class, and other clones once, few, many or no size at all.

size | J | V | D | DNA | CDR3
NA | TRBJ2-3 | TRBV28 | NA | TGTGCCAGCAGTTTATTAACAGATACGCAGTATTTT | CASSLLTDTQYF
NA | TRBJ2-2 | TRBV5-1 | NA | TGCGCCAGCAGCTTGGTCGGACAGACCGGGGAGCTGTTTTTT | CASSLVGQTGELFF
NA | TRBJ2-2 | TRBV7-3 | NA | TGTGCCAGCGGGCAACAGGGGAACACCGGGGAGCTGTTTTTT | CASGQQGNTGELFF
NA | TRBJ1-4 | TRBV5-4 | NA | TGTGCCAGCAGCTTGGGGTTACAGGGTGGAAGTGAAAAACTGTTTTTT | CASSLGLQGGSEKLFF
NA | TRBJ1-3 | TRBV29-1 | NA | TGCAGCGTTGAGCGATCAGGCTCTGGAAACACCATATATTTT | CSVERSGSGNTIYF
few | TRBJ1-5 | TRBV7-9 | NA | TGTTCCAGCAGCTTAGAGGGGTCCAATCAGCCCCAGCATTTT | CSSSLEGSNQPQHF
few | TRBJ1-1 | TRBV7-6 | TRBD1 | TGTGCCAGCAGAATAGGGGCTGGGACAGCAAACACTGAAGCTTTCTTT | CASRIGAGTANTEAFF
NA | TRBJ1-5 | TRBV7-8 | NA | TGTGCCAGCAGCTTTAGCAGCGATAGCAATCAGCCCCAGCATTTT | CASSFSSDSNQPQHF
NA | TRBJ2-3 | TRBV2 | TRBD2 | TGTGCCAGCAGTTGGACTAGCGGGAGACCTAGCACAGATACGCAGTATTTT | CASSWTSGRPSTDTQYF
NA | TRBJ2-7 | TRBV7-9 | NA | TGTGCCAGCAGCCGAGTGGACACAGGGTACTACGAGCAGTACTTC | CASSRVDTGYYEQYF
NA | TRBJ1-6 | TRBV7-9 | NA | TGTGCCAGCAGCCACAGGTTAAATTCACCCCTCCACTTT | CASSHRLNSPLHF
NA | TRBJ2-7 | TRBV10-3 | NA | TGTGCCATCAAAGCGACAGACTCCTACGAGCAGTACTTC | CAIKATDSYEQYF
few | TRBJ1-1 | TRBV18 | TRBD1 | TGTGCCAGCTCACGACTTGGGACAGGCGTTTACACTGAAGCTTTCTTT | CASSRLGTGVYTEAFF
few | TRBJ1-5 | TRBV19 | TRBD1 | TGTGCCAGTAGTATCGGGACAGGGAATCAGCCCCAGCATTTT | CASSIGTGNQPQHF
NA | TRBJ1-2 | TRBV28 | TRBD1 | TGTGCCAGCAGTTTAACAGGGGGGAATGGCTACACCTTC | CASSLTGGNGYTF
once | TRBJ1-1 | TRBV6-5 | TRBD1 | TGTGCCAGCAGTTCGGGACAGGCCGAAGCTTTCTTT | CASSSGQAEAFF
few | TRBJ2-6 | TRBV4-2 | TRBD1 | TGTGCCAGCAGCCGATTCCAGGGGGCGGGTTCTGCTGGGGCCAACGTCCTGACTTTC | CASSRFQGAGSAGANVLTF
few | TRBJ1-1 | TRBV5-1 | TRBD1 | TGCGCCAGCAACCCCATAGGACAGGGAAAGGTTAGGACTGAAGCTTTCTTT | CASNPIGQGKVRTEAFF
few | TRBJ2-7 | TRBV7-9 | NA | TGTGCCAGCAGCTTAGACGGGCCGGGGTACGAGCAGTACTTC | CASSLDGPGYEQYF
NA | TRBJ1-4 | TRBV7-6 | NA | TGTGCCAGCAGCGGAGGGATGAATGAAAAACTGTTTTTT | CASSGGMNEKLFF
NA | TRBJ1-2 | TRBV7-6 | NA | TGTGCCAGCAGCTCGACAGCCAACTATGGCTACACCTTC | CASSSTANYGYTF
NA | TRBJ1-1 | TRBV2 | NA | TGTGCCTCAAAGACAGTCACCACGGACACTGAAGCTTTCTTT | CASKTVTTDTEAFF
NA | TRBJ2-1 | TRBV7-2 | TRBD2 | TGTGCCAGCAGCTCCCCGGGGGGATACAATGAGCAGTTCTTC | CASSSPGGYNEQFF
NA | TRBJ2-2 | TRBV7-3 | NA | TGTGCCAGCAGCCCCACGCTTCAGGGGGGGAACACCGGGGAGCTGTTTTTT | CASSPTLQGGNTGELFF
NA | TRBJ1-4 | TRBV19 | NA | TGTGCCAGCTTAGACAGGTTAGATGAAAAACTGTTTTTT | CASLDRLDEKLFF
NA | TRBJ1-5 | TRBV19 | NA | TGTGCCAGTAGAAGCGGTCTCCGGGCCAGCGGGAGCAATCAGCCCCAGCATTTT | CASRSGLRASGSNQPQHF
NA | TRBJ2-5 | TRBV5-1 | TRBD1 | TGCGCCAGCAGCTCCCTTGGGACAGGGGCAGGGGAGACCCAGTACTTC | CASSSLGTGAGETQYF
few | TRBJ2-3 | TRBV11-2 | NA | TGTGCCAGCAGCCCTAGGGGGACGCAGTATTTT | CASSPRGTQYF
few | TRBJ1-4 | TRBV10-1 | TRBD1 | TGCGCCAGCAGCGGGACAGGGAAACTGTTTTTT | CASSGTGKLFF
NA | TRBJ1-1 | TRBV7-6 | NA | TGTGCCAGCAGCTTGTCCTCTTCGAACACTGAAGCTTTCTTT | CASSLSSSNTEAFF
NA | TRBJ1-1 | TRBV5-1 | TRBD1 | TGCGCCAGCAGCTACACAGAGGACAGGGGACAGAACACTGAAGCTTTCTTT | CASSYTEDRGQNTEAFF
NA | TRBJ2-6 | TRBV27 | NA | TGTGCCAGCAGCAGGAATTCACACTCTGGGGCCAACGTCCTGACTTTC | CASSRNSHSGANVLTF
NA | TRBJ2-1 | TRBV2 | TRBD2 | TGTGCCAGCGTTGGACTAGCGCTCGCCAATGAGCAGTTCTTC | CASVGLALANEQFF
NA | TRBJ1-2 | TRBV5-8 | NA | TGTGCCAGCAGCTTAGGTTTGGACACCGGCTATGGCTACACCTTC | CASSLGLDTGYGYTF
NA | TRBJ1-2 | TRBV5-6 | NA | TGTGCCAGCAGCCCGGGGGGATTGAACTATGGCTACACCTTC | CASSPGGLNYGYTF
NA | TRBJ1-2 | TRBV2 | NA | TGTGCCAGCAGTGAAGCCGGAGGGCCTGGCTACACCTTC | CASSEAGGPGYTF
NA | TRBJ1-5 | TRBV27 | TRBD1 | TGTGCCAGCAGTCCCGGACAGGGGCTTAATAGCAATCAGCCCCAGCATTTT | CASSPGQGLNSNQPQHF
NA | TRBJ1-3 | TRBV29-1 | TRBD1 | TGCAGCGCATCGCGGACAGGGTCTGGAAACACCATATATTTT | CSASRTGSGNTIYF
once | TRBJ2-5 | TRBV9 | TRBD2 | TGTGCCAGCAGCGCAGGGACTAGCGTGTACCAAGAGACCCAGTACTTC | CASSAGTSVYQETQYF
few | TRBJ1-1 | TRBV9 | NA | TGTGCCAGCAGCGTAGGGGGGGGCACCACTGAAGCTTTCTTT | CASSVGGGTTEAFF
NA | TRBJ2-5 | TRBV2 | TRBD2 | TGTGCCAGCAGCCCGGGACTAGCGGACTACCAAGAGACCCAGTACTTC | CASSPGLADYQETQYF
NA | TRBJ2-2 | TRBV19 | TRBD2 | TGTGCCAGTAGTGGGGAGCGGGGGATCACCACCGGGGAGCTGTTTTTT | CASSGERGITTGELFF
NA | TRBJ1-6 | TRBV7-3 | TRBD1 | TGTTCCAGCAGCTTAAGGGGACAGCATAATTCACCCCTCCACTTT | CSSSLRGQHNSPLHF
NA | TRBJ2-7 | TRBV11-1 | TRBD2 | TGTGCCAGCAGCTTCCGGACTAGCGGTCTGGAGCAGTACTTC | CASSFRTSGLEQYF
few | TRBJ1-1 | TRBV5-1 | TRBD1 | TGCGCCAGCAAGCGACAGGGGGATGTGAACACTGAAGCTTTCTTT | CASKRQGDVNTEAFF